The 5 T cell receptor beta chains below come from one sample, sequenced in a study of shared clonotypes between healthy human individuals. CD45RO-negative CD8 cells positively selected for CCR7 made up the naive population, which excluded terminally differentiated effector memory CD45RA+ cells. Profiling relied on immunoSEQ multiplex PCR, and the TCRdb table lists in-frame clones only, not all of them. Of 2 million to 2.5 million clones in the sample, about 95% were seen once. Input material: naive CD8+ T cells sorted from blood. The receptors come from a man aged 18 to 29 in good health.

J is TRBJ1-1 and V is TRBV7-6; D gene ambiguous. Trimming left V 2 bases short and J 2 bases short, with 12 bases between. The CDR3 is 15 residues long. Germline CDR1 is SGHVS and CDR2 is FNYEAQ. The CDR3 coding sequence is TGTGCCAGCAGCTTAACCCTCGAGGGAAACACTGAAGCTTTCTTT. The encoded protein is CASSLTLEGNTEAFF. Based on the CDR3 plus reference TRBV7-6 and TRBJ1-1, the full variable domain is GAGVSQSPRYKVTKRGQDVALRCDPISGHVSLYWYRQALGQGPEFLTYFNYEAQQDKSGLPNDRFSAERPEGSISTLTIQRTEQRDSAMYRCASSLTLEGNTEAFFGQGTRLTVV.

The chain combines TRBV5-1 with TRBJ1-1, with D maybe TRBD1 (5 bases). With 0 bases removed from V and 0 bases from J, the gap between germline ends came to 6 bases. Looked up from germline, CDR1 is SGHRS and CDR2 is YFSETQ. The CDR3 length is 14 residues. CDR3 residues: CASSLGDLNTEAFF. CDR3 in DNA: TGCGCCAGCAGCTTGGGGGACCTGAACACTGAAGCTTTCTTT.

The V gene is TRBV7-9, the J gene TRBJ2-1, with 10 nucleotides matching TRBD2. This CDR3 comprises 15 residues. The V gene end was trimmed by 4 bases and the J gene end by 6 bases; junction bases not matched to a gene: 6. Germline loops: CDR1 SEHNR, CDR2 FQNEAQ (reference sequence). This chain's CDR3 is CASSSPGTSVNEQFF. CDR3 bases: TGTGCCAGCAGCTCACCCGGGACTAGCGTCAATGAGCAGTTCTTC.

The chain uses TRBV30 and TRBJ2-5, with D possibly being TRBD2 (6 bases). The CDR3 extends over 15 amino acids. V lost 0 bases and J lost 5, with 16 bases in between. Germline V gene data show CDR1 as GTSNPN and CDR2 as SVGIG (reference sequence). The CDR3 DNA follows: TGTGCCTGGAGTGTATTTGGGGGGATCGGGGAGACCCAGTACTTC. The encoded protein is CAWSVFGGIGETQYF. The whole variable domain, filled in from reference TRBV30 and TRBJ2-5, reads SQTIHQWPATLVQPVGSPLSLECTVEGTSNPNLYWYRQAAGRGLQLLFYSVGIGQISSEVPQNLSASRPQDRQFILSSKKLLLSDSGFYLCAWSVFGGIGETQYFGPGTRLLVL.

CDR3 region: CASGTGETYEQYF. Written as DNA, the CDR3 is TGTGCCAGCGGGACAGGGGAAACCTACGAGCAGTACTTC. The chain is built from TRBV10-3 and TRBJ2-7, with 10 bases fitting TRBD1. The junction had 5 bases not matched to a gene; V was cut back by 10 bases and J by 2 bases. CDR3 length: 13 amino acids. Looked up from germline, CDR1 is ENHRY and CDR2 is SYGVKD.